Listed here are 31 T cell receptor beta chains from one sample, sequenced in a study of T cells in Graves' hyperthyroidism and ophthalmopathy. Researchers amplified the TCR beta CDR3 regions from RNA transcripts. HTBI primers were the set used in a first-round RT-PCR of the TCR CDR3. In TCRdb, the multiplex PCR reads were re-called with MiXCR into one record per CDR3 protein. Of about 500,000 distinct CDR3 sequences listed, 15% to 20% are singletons. The sequenced material came from blood. These receptors were collected from a woman between 18 and 30 years old with Graves' hyperthyroidism.

This clonotype was picked up many times. This chain links TRBV15 with TRBJ1-5; 7 bases are a match to TRBD1. The CDR3 is made up of 16 amino acids. CDR1 is LNHNV and CDR2 is YYDKDF in the germline V gene (reference sequence). J gave up 2 bases and V 3 bases, and 7 bases lay outside the gene matches. The CDR3 loop is CATSSTGGTGNQPQHF. The CDR3 nucleotides read TGTGCCACCAGCAGCACTGGGGGGACAGGCAATCAGCCCCAGCATTTT.

This clonotype was seen ten or more times. V usage is TRBV12-3 or TRBV12-4 and J usage is TRBJ1-5, with D possibly matching TRBD1 (6 bases). Trimming shortened V by 0 bases and J by 3 bases, and 9 bases separated the two germline ends. The CDR3 contains 15 residues. The CDR3 bases are TGTGCCAGCAGTTTAGCGGGGGGCATCAATCAGCCCCAGCATTTT. Its protein product is CASSLAGGINQPQHF.

This clonotype was recorded many times. The chain is built from TRBV12-3 or TRBV12-4 and TRBJ2-2; TRBD2 agrees at 9 bases. With V trimmed by 6 bases and J by 7 bases, 9 bases remained unmatched. The CDR3 contains 15 residues. The CDR3 loop reads CASRVAGLAHGELFF. CDR3 nucleotide sequence: TGTGCCAGCAGGGTCGCGGGACTAGCCCACGGGGAGCTGTTTTTT.

At least ten counts were recorded for this clonotype. The V call is TRBV5-1, the J call TRBJ2-1; D is possibly TRBD2 (5 bases). The V and J ends lost 0 bases and 6 bases respectively, with 10 bases between them. This CDR3 contains 14 residues. Germline V gene sequence: CDR1 SGHRS, CDR2 YFSETQ. CDR3 bases: TGCGCCAGCAGCTTGGCGAGGGTCGGCAATGAGCAGTTCTTC. Translating it yields CASSLARVGNEQFF.

Only one count was recorded for this clonotype. The V gene is TRBV9, the J gene TRBJ2-2; 9 positions match TRBD2. V gave up 0 bases and J gave up 5 bases; unmatched junction bases: 11. CDR3 size: 18 residues. In germline, CDR1 is SGDLS, CDR2 YYNGEE. The DNA of the CDR3 is TGTGCCAGCAGCGTAGGATACCTGAATAGCGGGAGAACCGGGGAGCTGTTTTTT. Translation gives CASSVGYLNSGRTGELFF.

In this sample, this clonotype turned up a few times. The rearrangement uses TRBV12-3 or TRBV12-4 and TRBJ1-5; possibly TRBD1 for D (6 bases). With 6 bases removed from V and 6 bases from J, the gap between germline ends came to 12 bases. The CDR3 totals 13 residues. The CDR3 spells CASRGGAGQPQHF. The CDR3 bases are TGTGCCAGCAGGGGGGGCGCGGGTCAGCCCCAGCATTTT.

The V call is TRBV29-1, the J call TRBJ2-1, with D perhaps TRBD2 (5 bases). Germline V gene lookup returns CDR1 SQVTM and CDR2 ANQGSEA. Trimming removed 7 bases from V and 9 bases from J, with 22 bases in between. The CDR3 sequence is 14 residues long. CDR3 region: CSGKLDELQREQFF. The CDR3 DNA is TGCAGCGGTAAACTAGATGAACTACAGCGTGAGCAGTTCTTC.

In this sample, this clonotype turned up a few times. The chain is built from TRBV7-6 and TRBJ1-1, with D uncertain. This CDR3 contains 13 residues. Trimming removed 1 base at V and 8 bases at J, with 11 bases between. From germline, CDR1 is SGHVS and CDR2 FNYEAQ. CDR3: CASSLGGAVEAFF. The CDR3 DNA reads TGTGCCAGCAGCTTAGGTGGCGCTGTAGAAGCTTTCTTT. Based on the CDR3 plus reference TRBV7-6 and TRBJ1-1, the full variable domain is GAGVSQSPRYKVTKRGQDVALRCDPISGHVSLYWYRQALGQGPEFLTYFNYEAQQDKSGLPNDRFSAERPEGSISTLTIQRTEQRDSAMYRCASSLGGAVEAFFGQGTRLTVV.

This clonotype appeared many times. The V call is TRBV6-1, the J call TRBJ2-7, with 8 nucleotides matching TRBD2. V dropped 5 bases and J dropped 0; count of bases not matched to a gene: 6. Germline CDR1 MNHNS, CDR2 SASEGT. The CDR3 consists of 15 residues. The CDR3 region is CASSYGRGVSYEQYF. CDR3 nucleotide sequence: TGTGCCAGCAGTTACGGGCGGGGGGTCTCCTACGAGCAGTACTTC.

Turning to this clonotype: A read error may account for a junction end that differs from germline. This chain connects TRBV11-3 to TRBJ1-2; 7 bases line up with TRBD1. CDR1 and CDR2 from the germline V gene are SGHNT and YENEEA. There are 16 residues in the CDR3. The CDR3 spells CASSPFGTESNYGCTF. CDR3 sequence (DNA): TGTGCCAGCAGCCCCTTCGGGACAGAGAGTAACTATGGCTGCACCTTC.

This clonotype has just a few counts. The V call is TRBV12-3 or TRBV12-4, the J call TRBJ1-2; D gene uncertain. Trimming took off 2 bases at V and 8 bases at J, with 12 bases between the two ends. This CDR3 is built from 13 residues. This CDR3 reads CASSLTDPGGYTF. Here the CDR3 DNA reads TGTGCCAGCAGTTTAACAGATCCGGGGGGCTACACCTTC.

This clonotype occurred a few times. This sequence joins TRBV11-3 and TRBJ2-1; 9 bases map to TRBD1. V lost 5 bases and J lost 6; bases outside the gene matches: 5. CDR3 length: 14 residues. The V gene's germline CDR1 is SGHNT and CDR2 YENEEA. Here the CDR3 reads CASSIPDRGNEQFF. In nucleotides, the CDR3 is TGTGCCAGCAGCATACCGGACAGGGGCAATGAGCAGTTCTTC.

This clonotype has a count of ten or more. The rearrangement links TRBV29-1 to TRBJ1-1; D call uncertain. The CDR3 contains 13 residues. Looked up from germline, CDR1 is SQVTM and CDR2 is ANQGSEA. Trimming cost V 6 bases and J 0 bases, with 11 bases left between them. In DNA, the CDR3 is TGCAGCGTCGCCGGGCCGATGAACACTGAAGCTTTCTTT. It specifies CSVAGPMNTEAFF.

The chain combines TRBV20-1 with TRBJ1-1; D is perhaps TRBD1 (6 bases). Germline V gives CDR1 DFQATT, CDR2 SNEGSKA (reference sequence). Trimming removed 6 bases at V and 0 bases at J, with 14 bases between. The CDR3 consists of 14 residues. The chain's CDR3 is CSAQPGGLNTEAFF. Written as DNA, the CDR3 is TGCAGTGCACAGCCCGGGGGCCTGAACACTGAAGCTTTCTTT.

This clonotype was observed many times. This sequence joins TRBV5-1 and TRBJ2-7; 9 bases are shared with TRBD1. The junction had 4 bases not matched to a gene; V was cut back by 5 bases and J by 1 base. Germline loops: CDR1 SGHRS, CDR2 YFSETQ. CDR3 size: 14 residues. CDR3 nucleotide sequence: TGCGCCAGCAGAGCGGGACAGGGTTCCTACGAGCAGTACTTC. Translating it yields CASRAGQGSYEQYF.

In its sample, this clonotype was seen a few times. The V gene is TRBV20-1, the J gene TRBJ1-5, with D possibly TRBD1 on 5 matching bases. V dropped 0 bases and J dropped 5 bases, with 14 bases sitting between them. The V gene's germline CDR1 is DFQATT and CDR2 SNEGSKA (reference sequence). The CDR3 consists of 15 residues. This CDR3 is CSARDNERGDQPQHF. CDR3 bases: TGCAGTGCTAGAGATAACGAAAGGGGTGATCAGCCCCAGCATTTT.

This clonotype came up many times. This chain joins TRBV28 and TRBJ1-1; the D gene is possibly TRBD1 (5 bases). V lost 4 bases, J lost 1 base, and 22 bases lay in between. CDR3 size: 18 residues. The germline V gene has CDR1 MDHEN and CDR2 SYDVKM. The CDR3 here is CASSSPIGIGGRNTEAFF. DNA for the CDR3: TGTGCCAGCAGTTCCCCCATCGGGATTGGGGGTAGGAACACTGAAGCTTTCTTT. Full variable domain (remainder filled in from reference TRBV28 and TRBJ1-1): DVKVTQSSRYLVKRTGEKVFLECVQDMDHENMFWYRQDPGLGLRLIYFSYDVKMKEKGDIPEGYSVSREKKERFSLILESASTNQTSMYLCASSSPIGIGGRNTEAFFGQGTRLTVV.

The V gene is TRBV5-1, the J gene TRBJ1-4; D is unclear. The CDR3 extends over 14 amino acids. CDR1 SGHRS and CDR2 YFSETQ come from the germline V gene. V lost 4 bases and J 11 bases, leaving 18 bases between the germline ends. CDR3 bases: TGCGCCAGCAGCCCCGGGTTGGGGTCGGGGAAACTGTTTTTT. Translation: CASSPGLGSGKLFF.

To note about this clonotype: One end of the junction fails to match germline, which may point to a read error. The chain combines TRBV11-2 with TRBJ1-2; TRBD1 agrees at 9 bases. CDR3 length: 14 amino acids. Germline loops: CDR1 SGHAT, CDR2 FQNNGV. CDR3 DNA: TGTGCCAGCAGCCCGACAGGGGGGAACTATGGCTTCACCTTC. Amino acids: CASSPTGGNYGFTF.

The CDR3 DNA reads TGTGCCACCAGTGAAGGGGGGGGGGCCCAAGAGACCCAGTACTTC. It codes for CATSEGGGAQETQYF. The chain couples TRBV24-1 to TRBJ2-5; TRBD2 might be the D (7 bases). Germline CDR1 is KGHDR and CDR2 is SFDVKD. The CDR3 runs 15 residues. Trimming stripped 4 bases from V and 1 base from J, with 12 bases between.

This clonotype was seen a handful of times. The CDR3 DNA sequence: TGCAGTGCTAGACAAGCGGGGGCCCAACATACGCAGTATTTT. The encoded protein is CSARQAGAQHTQYF. J is TRBJ2-3 and V is TRBV20-1; TRBD2 aligns across 8 bases. Germline V lookup: CDR1 DFQATT, CDR2 SNEGSKA (reference sequence). There are 14 residues in the CDR3. J lost 7 bases, V lost 2 bases, and 8 bases had no gene match.

V usage is TRBV6-1 and J usage is TRBJ2-7; 8 positions agree with TRBD1. CDR3 length: 14 residues. J lost 6 bases, V lost 4 bases, and 8 bases had no gene match. CDR1 MNHNS and CDR2 SASEGT come from the germline V gene. CDR3 nucleotide sequence: TGTGCCAGCAGTGCGGGGTACAGGGGGTTCGAGCAGTACTTC. This encodes CASSAGYRGFEQYF.

A note on this clonotype: This sequence may be a read error, since a much larger clone differs from it by one base. Here the CDR3 reads CASSLWIDSLTLRQSDYGYTF. CDR3 coding DNA: TGCGCCAGCAGCTTGTGGATTGACAGTTTAACCCTCCGACAATCAGACTATGGCTACACCTTC. V is TRBV5-1 and J is TRBJ1-2; the D gene is possibly TRBD1 (5 bases). This CDR3 contains 21 residues. In germline, CDR1 is SGHRS, CDR2 YFSETQ. Trimming stripped 1 base from V and 3 bases from J, with 31 bases between.

The table lists this clonotype with many counts. The gene calls are TRBV2 and TRBJ1-4; no reliable D call. CDR3 length: 13 amino acids. Germline CDR1 is SNHLY and CDR2 is FYNNEI. The V end lost 3 bases, the J end lost 8 bases, and 10 bases lay between the germline ends. The CDR3, as DNA: TGTGCCAGCAGTGAGGAGGTTTGGGAAAAACTGTTTTTT. This encodes CASSEEVWEKLFF.

This rearrangement joins TRBV20-1 to TRBJ2-1; D gene unclear. From germline, CDR1 is DFQATT and CDR2 SNEGSKA (reference sequence). The CDR3 covers 13 residues. The V end lost 0 bases, the J end lost 4 bases, and 7 bases lay between the germline ends. CDR3 sequence reads: CSARDPQYNEQFF. The CDR3 coding sequence is TGCAGTGCTAGAGATCCCCAGTACAATGAGCAGTTCTTC.

This clonotype was seen only a few times. The chain uses TRBV7-9 and TRBJ2-1; perhaps D is TRBD1 or TRBD2 (5 bases each). This CDR3 has 16 amino acids. V shed 5 bases and J shed 4 bases, with 18 bases lying between them. Looked up from germline, CDR1 is SEHNR and CDR2 is FQNEAQ (reference sequence). DNA for the CDR3: TGTGCCAGCAGCCCAGGATGGGGGATGAAGTACAATGAGCAGTTCTTC. As protein: CASSPGWGMKYNEQFF.

This clonotype was seen ten or more times. This chain joins TRBV20-1 and TRBJ2-2; D possibly corresponds to TRBD2 (6 bases). Trimming cost V 6 bases and J 7 bases, with 15 bases left between them. The CDR3 loop spans 13 amino acids. Germline lookup yields CDR1 DFQATT and CDR2 SNEGSKA (reference sequence). The CDR3 loop is CSATAGFHGELFF. CDR3 sequence (DNA): TGCAGTGCGACCGCGGGGTTTCACGGGGAGCTGTTTTTT.

This clonotype was counted at least ten times. The chain couples TRBV20-1 to TRBJ1-1; D perhaps matches TRBD1 (5 bases). The CDR3 totals 14 residues. In germline, CDR1 is DFQATT, CDR2 SNEGSKA (reference sequence). Trimming left V 1 base short and J 0 bases short, with 9 bases between. The CDR3 nucleotides read TGCAGTGCTAGAGTTGAGGGGATGAACACTGAAGCTTTCTTT. This gives the protein CSARVEGMNTEAFF.

The J gene is TRBJ2-2, the V gene TRBV5-1, with a tentative D call TRBD1 (5 bases). The V end lost 5 bases, the J end lost 6 bases, and 14 bases lay between the germline ends. This CDR3 contains 14 residues. Germline loops: CDR1 SGHRS, CDR2 YFSETQ. The chain's CDR3 is CASSWLGRAGELFF. The CDR3 DNA sequence: TGCGCCAGCAGTTGGTTGGGGCGCGCCGGGGAGCTGTTTTTT.

This clonotype was observed a few times. V usage is TRBV18 and J usage is TRBJ2-6; D unresolved. Germline V gives CDR1 KGHSH, CDR2 LQKENI. The CDR3 length is 18 residues. Trimming stripped 4 bases from V and 0 bases from J, with 16 bases between. The CDR3 DNA sequence: TGTGCCAGCTCACTCAAAAGGCACAAGAGCTCTGGGGCCAACGTCCTGACTTTC. Amino acids: CASSLKRHKSSGANVLTF.

The V and J genes are TRBV19 and TRBJ1-5; a weak D match, TRBD1 (5 bases). Trimming stripped 11 bases from V and 2 bases from J, with 13 bases between. CDR3 length equals 13 residues. CDR1 and CDR2 from the germline V gene are LNHDA and SQIVND (reference sequence). The CDR3 loop reads CALGGQGNQPQHF. CDR3 bases: TGTGCCCTCGGGGGTCAGGGCAATCAGCCCCAGCATTTT.